Included here is one T cell receptor (beta chain) sequence, with context. The target of this receptor is not known. Base qualities are not provided; no much larger clone lies one nucleotide away. The sample is drawn from a study of shared clonotypes between healthy human individuals (dated by TCRdb to the early 2020s). For the wider study: A couple of women and a few men aged 18 to 49 years were included in the cohort. For each donor, CD4 naive and CD4 memory were each run on three plates, CD8 naive on two plates, and CD8 memory on one plate. To estimate repertoire size and how much clonotypes are shared between individuals, the study performed deep sequencing of blood TCR repertoires from about 5 healthy adults. To increase sequencing depth and limit assay-specific biases, different laboratories used diverse techniques to prepare libraries and sequence TCR repertoires. Each donor's leukapheresis produced roughly between about 0.85 and 10 billion PBMCs. Findings and caveats that apply to the study as a whole: Sampling was restricted to blood, and TCR repertoires in tissue are likely to differ from TCR repertoires in blood. Incomplete sequencing was indicated by rarefaction of sorted-subset datasets, despite the large sequencing depth. Pairwise subsampling led to the expectation that sequencing depth would affect the degree of clonotype sharing among donors. Compared with non-shared clonotypes, the clonotypes found in all four sorted-subset donors had higher generation probabilities. Estimated clonotype richness was generally larger for naive than for memory subsets. Because the study included only a small number of donors, the genetic and exposure-history diversity represented was limited. When a handful of donors were compared, the shared fraction of clonotypes was roughly 5% for naive CD4, around 3.5% for naive CD8, 2% to 2.5% for memory CD4, and less than 0.5% for memory CD8.

CD8 naive samples were CD45RO-negative cells positively selected for CCR7, giving a CD45RA+CCR7+ population that excluded TemRA cells. Donors were healthy HIV-negative adults with no recently reported acute infections or vaccinations. All donors were Caucasian adults living in Nashville, Tennessee, USA. After blood collection by leukapheresis, PBMCs were isolated using Ficoll-Histopaque density gradient centrifugation and then cryopreserved in the vapor phase of liquid nitrogen. Analytical flow cytometry was used to check the purity and quantity of each magnetically sorted T cell population. Genomic DNA was isolated from every sorted fraction and measured by UV absorbance on a Nanodrop 2000c. TCR CDR3 regions were amplified from genomic DNA by multiplex PCR using the deep immunoSEQ assay. Genomic DNA extracted from each cell subset was distributed evenly over all wells of several immunoSEQ 96-well plates, and each plate served as one replicate. For sorted subsets, about 210 ng of genomic DNA, equivalent to some 30,000 T cell genomes, went into each replicate PCR. The purified libraries were quantified using a Qubit 3.0 fluorometer, sized with a Bioanalyzer 2100, and then quantified again using the KAPA Library Quantification kit. A separate single-read 150-cycle Illumina NextSeq 550 flow cell was used to sequence each immunoSEQ 96-well plate. Per the original workflow: Because the immunoSEQ output included only junctional sequences and no quality scores, the filtering could not be the same as the filtering used for full-length reads. Sequences were annotated with PyIR, a Python wrapper for IgBLAST v1.9, using IMGT germline references to assign V/J genes and CDR3. Reads were removed for weak V/J assignments (E-value above 1e-6), missing CDR3, stop codons, out-of-frame junctions, or ambiguous translated residues. V3J clonotypes were defined by identical inferred V gene, J gene, and CDR3 amino acid sequence. Percentage overlap between repertoires was calculated by dividing the number of shared unique clonotypes by the size of the smaller repertoire. Richness of each repertoire was evaluated using RTK rarefaction, the Chao1 estimator, and Recon v2.1 estimates of unobserved clonotypes. Generation probabilities for all TCRbeta clonotypes obtained by the gDNA method from a handful of donors were computed using OLGA. TCRdb retrieved this table from immuneACCESS and kept in-frame rearrangements only. Not all clones are present; in checked studies, unresolved V genes account for under half, and no reason is known for the remainder. Clone size and V and J calls were adopted from that table, with D and trimming inferred from the DNA. The sample data list 2 million to 2.5 million clones, and just under 95% of these were observed just once. Around 1.1% of the sample goes to the ten largest clones.

The germline V gene (reference sequence) supplies CDR1 PRHDT and CDR2 FYEKMQ. Including cysteine and phenylalanine, the CDR3 has 14 amino acids. The sequence is cut down to CDR3 DNA, 42 bases in frame from base 1. V loses 3 bases at its end and J loses 2 bases; junction bases beyond the gene matches: 3. The sample consisted of naive CD8+ T cells sorted from blood. Reading the label with the study, this specimen's cell subset or site is: CD45RA+CCR7+. The chain uses TRBV13 and TRBJ1-1; 7 bases in between match TRBD1. The TCR originated in a man younger than 35 in good health. The DNA reads TGTGCCAGCAGCTTTAACAGGGGCAACACTGAAGCTTTCTTT. Translated, this gives CASSFNRGNTEAFF.